This entry concerns a single T cell receptor (beta chain). The data belong to a study of blood T cell repertoires in COVID-19. Overall study context: The origin of the acute and convalescent COVID-19 samples was the United States, Italy and Spain.

In terms of age and location, participants ranged from roughly 18 to 90 years and lived in under 30 US areas. Cohort placement rested on clinical history that participants reported themselves. After removal of 1 base from V and 6 bases from J, the junction contained 5 bases not matched to a gene. The CDR3 has 16 amino acids. The germline CDR1 and CDR2 sequences are SGHNT and YENEEA. Profiling relied on immunoSEQ multiplex PCR, and the TCRdb table lists in-frame clones only, not all of them. The sample has fewer than 250,000 clones, around 86% seen once. V and J are TRBV11-3 and TRBJ2-3; 12 nucleotides match TRBD1. Sequencing was performed on PBMCs or T cells enriched from blood (not recorded which). The clonotype originates from a woman aged 40 to 50 with acute COVID-19. CDR3 region: CASSLGGTGGMDTQYF. The DNA for the CDR3 is TGTGCCAGCAGCTTAGGAGGGACAGGGGGCATGGATACGCAGTATTTT.